The entry that follows covers one T cell receptor beta chain sequence. Authors' analysis steps: For papillary thyroid cancer, a distant-metastasis classifier was constructed from CDR3 differences observed across clinicopathological groups. TCRdb reassembled clones from the PCR reads with MiXCR. These V and J calls derive from TCRdb rather than the authors' analysis. The profile shows roughly 10,000 clones, approximately 33% of them singletons. Each patient went into thyroid surgery without having received any treatment. These data are taken from a study of metastatic and nonmetastatic thyroid tumors. Study-level background: Comparison of repertoires was carried out across blood and tumor or nodule tissue from malignant and benign thyroid patients.

V was trimmed by 2 bases and J by 6 bases, leaving 17 bases between them. The germline V gene has CDR1 SGHAT and CDR2 FQNNGV. CDR3 size: 16 residues. The sample comprised tumor tissue. The receptor comes from a female donor with papillary thyroid cancer or a benign thyroid nodule (not recorded which). Some clones in this sample may be carry-over from other donors' samples. The chain has TRBV11-2 and TRBJ2-1; D might be TRBD2 (6 bases). The chain's CDR3 is CASSLLAGTHFNEQFF. The CDR3 bases are TGTGCCAGCAGCTTACTTGCGGGAACGCACTTCAATGAGCAGTTCTTC.